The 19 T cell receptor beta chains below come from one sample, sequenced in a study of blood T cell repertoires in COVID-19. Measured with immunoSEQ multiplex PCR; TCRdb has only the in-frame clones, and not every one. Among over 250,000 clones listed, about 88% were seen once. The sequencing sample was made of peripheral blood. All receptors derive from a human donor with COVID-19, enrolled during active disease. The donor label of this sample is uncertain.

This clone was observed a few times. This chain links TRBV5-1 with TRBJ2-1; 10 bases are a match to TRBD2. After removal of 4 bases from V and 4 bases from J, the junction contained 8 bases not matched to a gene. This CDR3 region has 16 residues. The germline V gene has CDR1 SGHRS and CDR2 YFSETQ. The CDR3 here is CASSPSSGSTYNEQFF. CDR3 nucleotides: TGCGCCAGCAGCCCCTCTAGCGGGAGTACTTACAATGAGCAGTTCTTC.

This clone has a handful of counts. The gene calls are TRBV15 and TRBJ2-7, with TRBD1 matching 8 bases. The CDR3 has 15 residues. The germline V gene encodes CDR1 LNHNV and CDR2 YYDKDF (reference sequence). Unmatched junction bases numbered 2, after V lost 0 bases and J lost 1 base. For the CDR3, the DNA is TGTGCCACCAGCAGAGACGGGACAGGTTCCTACGAGCAGTACTTC. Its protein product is CATSRDGTGSYEQYF.

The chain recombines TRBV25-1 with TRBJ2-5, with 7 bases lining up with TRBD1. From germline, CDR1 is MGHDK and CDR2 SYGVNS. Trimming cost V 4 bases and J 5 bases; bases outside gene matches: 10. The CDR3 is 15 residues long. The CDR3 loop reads CASSAYRGEGETQYF. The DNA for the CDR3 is TGTGCCAGCAGTGCGTACAGGGGCGAGGGGGAGACCCAGTACTTC.

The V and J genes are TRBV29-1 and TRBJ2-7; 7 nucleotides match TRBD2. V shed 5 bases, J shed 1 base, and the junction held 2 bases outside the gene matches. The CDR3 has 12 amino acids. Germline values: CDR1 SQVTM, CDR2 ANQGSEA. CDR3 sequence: CSVRGGSYEQYF. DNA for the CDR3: TGCAGCGTTAGGGGAGGGTCCTACGAGCAGTACTTC.

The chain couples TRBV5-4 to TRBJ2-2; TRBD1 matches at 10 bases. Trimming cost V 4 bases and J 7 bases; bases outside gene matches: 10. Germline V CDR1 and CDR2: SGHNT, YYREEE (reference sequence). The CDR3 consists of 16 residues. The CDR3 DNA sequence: TGTGCCAGCAGCCGGGGGGACAGGGGAGTGGGCGGGGAGCTGTTTTTT. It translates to CASSRGDRGVGGELFF.

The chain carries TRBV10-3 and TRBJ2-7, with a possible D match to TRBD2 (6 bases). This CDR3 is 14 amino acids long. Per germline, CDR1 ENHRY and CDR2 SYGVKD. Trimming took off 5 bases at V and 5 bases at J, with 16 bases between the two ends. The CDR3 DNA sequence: TGTGCCATCAGTTTAGCGGTGGATGGGGACGAGCAGTACTTC. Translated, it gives CAISLAVDGDEQYF.

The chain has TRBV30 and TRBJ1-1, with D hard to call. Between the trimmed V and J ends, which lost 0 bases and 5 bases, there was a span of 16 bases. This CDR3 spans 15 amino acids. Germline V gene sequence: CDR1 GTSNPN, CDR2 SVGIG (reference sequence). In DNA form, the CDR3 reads TGTGCCTGGAGTGTAATTCTCCGGGGTTTAACTGAAGCTTTCTTT. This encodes CAWSVILRGLTEAFF.

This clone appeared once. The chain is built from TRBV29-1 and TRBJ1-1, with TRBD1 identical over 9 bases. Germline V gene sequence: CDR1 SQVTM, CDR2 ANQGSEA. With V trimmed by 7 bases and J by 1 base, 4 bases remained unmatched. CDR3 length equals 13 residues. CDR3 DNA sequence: TGCAGCGCTGAGGGACAGGGGAACACTGAAGCTTTCTTT. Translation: CSAEGQGNTEAFF.

Here the CDR3 reads CASSQPSGRRGETQYF. The CDR3 DNA sequence: TGTGCCAGTAGTCAACCCTCGGGGCGGAGGGGAGAGACCCAGTACTTC. This chain joins TRBV19 and TRBJ2-5, with D tentatively TRBD2 (6 bases). Germline loops: CDR1 LNHDA, CDR2 SQIVND (reference sequence). The CDR3 sequence is 16 residues long. Trimming shortened V by 5 bases and J by 4 bases, and 20 bases separated the two germline ends.

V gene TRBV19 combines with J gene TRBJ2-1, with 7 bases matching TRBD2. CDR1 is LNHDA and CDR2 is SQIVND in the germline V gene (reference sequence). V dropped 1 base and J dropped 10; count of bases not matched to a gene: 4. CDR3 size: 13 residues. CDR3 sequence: CASSIGLASEQFF. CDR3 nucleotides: TGTGCCAGTAGTATAGGACTAGCCAGCGAGCAGTTCTTC.

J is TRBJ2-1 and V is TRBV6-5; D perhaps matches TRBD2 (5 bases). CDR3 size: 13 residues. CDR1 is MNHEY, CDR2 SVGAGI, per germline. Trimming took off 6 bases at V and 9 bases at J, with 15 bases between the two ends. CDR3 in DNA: TGTGCCAGCAGCGTCTCTCGCGCGGGTGAGCAGTTCTTC. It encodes CASSVSRAGEQFF.

The CDR3 sequence is CAWSVLRGRAGELFF. For the CDR3, the DNA is TGTGCCTGGAGTGTACTCAGGGGGCGGGCCGGGGAGCTGTTTTTT. V usage is TRBV30 and J usage is TRBJ2-2; 8 positions agree with TRBD1. This CDR3 has 15 residues. V dropped 0 bases and J dropped 6; count of bases not matched to a gene: 6. Germline CDR1 is GTSNPN and CDR2 is SVGIG (reference sequence). Supplemented by reference TRBV30 and TRBJ2-2, the full variable domain reads SQTIHQWPATLVQPVGSPLSLECTVEGTSNPNLYWYRQAAGRGLQLLFYSVGIGQISSEVPQNLSASRPQDRQFILSSKKLLLSDSGFYLCAWSVLRGRAGELFFGEGSRLTVL.

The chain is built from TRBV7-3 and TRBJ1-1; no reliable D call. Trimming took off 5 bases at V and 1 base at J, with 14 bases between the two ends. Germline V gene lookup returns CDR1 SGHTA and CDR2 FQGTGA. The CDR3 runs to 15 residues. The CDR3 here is CASSLGLGANTEAFF. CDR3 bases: TGTGCCAGCAGCCTGGGATTGGGAGCGAACACTGAAGCTTTCTTT.

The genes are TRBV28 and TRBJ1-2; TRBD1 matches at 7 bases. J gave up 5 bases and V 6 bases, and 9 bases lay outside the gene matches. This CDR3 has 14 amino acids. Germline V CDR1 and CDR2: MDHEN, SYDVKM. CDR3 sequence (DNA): TGTGCCAGCAGGCGCGGGACAGCTACTTATGGCTACACCTTC. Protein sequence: CASRRGTATYGYTF.

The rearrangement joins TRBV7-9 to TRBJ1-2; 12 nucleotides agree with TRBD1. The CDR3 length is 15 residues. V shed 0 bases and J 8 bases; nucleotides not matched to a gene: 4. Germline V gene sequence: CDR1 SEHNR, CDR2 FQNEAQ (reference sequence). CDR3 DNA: TGTGCCAGCAGCTTAGCGGGGGACAGGGGGCTCGGCTACACCTTC. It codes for CASSLAGDRGLGYTF.

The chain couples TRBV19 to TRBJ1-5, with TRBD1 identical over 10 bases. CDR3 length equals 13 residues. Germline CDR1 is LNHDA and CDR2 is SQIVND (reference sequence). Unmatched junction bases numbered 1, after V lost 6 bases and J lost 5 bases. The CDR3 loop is CASRGTGDQPQHF. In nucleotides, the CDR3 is TGTGCCAGTAGAGGGACAGGGGATCAGCCCCAGCATTTT.

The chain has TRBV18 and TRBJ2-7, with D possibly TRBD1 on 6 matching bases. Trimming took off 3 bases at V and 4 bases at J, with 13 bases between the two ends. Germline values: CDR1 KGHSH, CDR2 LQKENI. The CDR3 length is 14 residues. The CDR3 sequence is CASSPSGGGYEQYF. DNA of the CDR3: TGTGCCAGCTCACCGAGTGGGGGCGGGTACGAGCAGTACTTC.

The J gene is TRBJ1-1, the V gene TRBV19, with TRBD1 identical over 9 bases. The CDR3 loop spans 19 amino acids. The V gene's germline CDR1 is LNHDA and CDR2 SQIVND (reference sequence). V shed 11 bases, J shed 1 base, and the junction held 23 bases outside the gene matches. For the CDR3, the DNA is TGTGCCGCGACGGGCCAGAGGGGACAGGGCGGTTTATGGAACACTGAAGCTTTCTTT. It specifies CAATGQRGQGGLWNTEAFF.

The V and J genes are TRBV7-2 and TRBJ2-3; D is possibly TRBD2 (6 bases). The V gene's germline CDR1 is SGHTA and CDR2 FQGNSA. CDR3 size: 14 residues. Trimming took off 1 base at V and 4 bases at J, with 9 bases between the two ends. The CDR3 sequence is CASSLGGLPDTQYF. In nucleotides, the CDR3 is TGTGCCAGCAGCTTAGGAGGACTACCAGATACGCAGTATTTT.